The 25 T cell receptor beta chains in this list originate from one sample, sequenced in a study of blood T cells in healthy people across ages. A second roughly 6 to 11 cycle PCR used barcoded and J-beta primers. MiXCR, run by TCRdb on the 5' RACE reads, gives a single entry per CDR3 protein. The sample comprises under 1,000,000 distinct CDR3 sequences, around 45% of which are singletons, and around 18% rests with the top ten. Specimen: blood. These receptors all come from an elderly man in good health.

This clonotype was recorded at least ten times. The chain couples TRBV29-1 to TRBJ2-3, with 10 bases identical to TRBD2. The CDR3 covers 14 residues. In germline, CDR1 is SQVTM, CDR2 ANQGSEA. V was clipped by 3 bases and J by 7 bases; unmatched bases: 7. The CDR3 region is CSVDRSGRGNTQYF. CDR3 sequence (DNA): TGCAGCGTTGACAGGAGCGGGAGGGGAAATACGCAGTATTTT.

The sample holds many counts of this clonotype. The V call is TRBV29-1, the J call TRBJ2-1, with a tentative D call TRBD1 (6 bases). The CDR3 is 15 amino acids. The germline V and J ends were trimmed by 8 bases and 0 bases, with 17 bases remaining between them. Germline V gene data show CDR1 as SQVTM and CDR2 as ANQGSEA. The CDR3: CSTPGTISSYNEQFF. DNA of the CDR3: TGCAGCACCCCCGGGACAATTAGCTCCTACAATGAGCAGTTCTTC.

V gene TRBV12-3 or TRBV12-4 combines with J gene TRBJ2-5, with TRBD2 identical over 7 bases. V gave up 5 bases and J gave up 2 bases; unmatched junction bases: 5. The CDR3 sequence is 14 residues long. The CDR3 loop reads CASSGSGPQETQYF. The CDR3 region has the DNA TGTGCCAGCAGTGGTAGCGGGCCACAAGAGACCCAGTACTTC.

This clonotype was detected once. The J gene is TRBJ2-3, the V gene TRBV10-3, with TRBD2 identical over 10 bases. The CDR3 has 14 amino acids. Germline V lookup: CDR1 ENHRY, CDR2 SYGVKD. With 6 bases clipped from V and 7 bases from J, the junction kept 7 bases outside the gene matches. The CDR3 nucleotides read TGTGCCATCAGCGGACTAGCGGCTGGTTATACGCAGTATTTT. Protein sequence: CAISGLAAGYTQYF.

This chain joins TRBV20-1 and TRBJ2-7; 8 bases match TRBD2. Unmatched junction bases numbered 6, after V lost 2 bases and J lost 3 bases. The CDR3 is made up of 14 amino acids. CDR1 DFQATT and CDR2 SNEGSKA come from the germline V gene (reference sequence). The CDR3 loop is CSARRDREGYEQYF. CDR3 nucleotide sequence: TGCAGTGCTAGACGGGACCGGGAGGGCTACGAGCAGTACTTC.

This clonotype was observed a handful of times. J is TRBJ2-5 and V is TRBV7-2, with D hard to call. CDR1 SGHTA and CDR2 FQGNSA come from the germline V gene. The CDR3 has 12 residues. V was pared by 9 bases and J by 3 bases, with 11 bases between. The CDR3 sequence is CASRRDEETQYF. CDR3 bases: TGTGCCAGTCGGCGCGATGAAGAGACCCAGTACTTC.

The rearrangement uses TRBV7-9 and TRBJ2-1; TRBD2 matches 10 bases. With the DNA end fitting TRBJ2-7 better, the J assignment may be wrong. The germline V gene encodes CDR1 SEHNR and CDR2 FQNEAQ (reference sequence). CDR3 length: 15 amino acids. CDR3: CASSLDLAGVDEQYF. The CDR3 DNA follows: TGTGCCAGCAGCTTAGACCTAGCGGGAGTCGATGAGCAGTACTTC.

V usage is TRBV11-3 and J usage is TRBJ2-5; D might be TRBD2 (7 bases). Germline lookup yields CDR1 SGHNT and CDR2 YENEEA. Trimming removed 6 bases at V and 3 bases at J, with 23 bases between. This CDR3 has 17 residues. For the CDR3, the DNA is TGTGCCAGCAGTCAAAGGGGGGGGCGGAGATGGAAAGAGACCCAGTACTTC. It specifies CASSQRGGRRWKETQYF.

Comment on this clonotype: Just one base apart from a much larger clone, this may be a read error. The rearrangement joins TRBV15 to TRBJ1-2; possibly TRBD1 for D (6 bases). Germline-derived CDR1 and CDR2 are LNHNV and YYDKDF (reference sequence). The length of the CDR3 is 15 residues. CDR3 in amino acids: CTTSRVEGGGYGYTF. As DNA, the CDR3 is TGTACCACCAGCAGAGTGGAAGGGGGTGGCTATGGCTACACCTTC.

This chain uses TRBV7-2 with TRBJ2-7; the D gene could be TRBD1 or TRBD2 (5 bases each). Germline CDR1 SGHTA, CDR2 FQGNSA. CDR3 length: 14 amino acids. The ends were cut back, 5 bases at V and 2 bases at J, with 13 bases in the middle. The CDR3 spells CASSNRDGTYEQYF. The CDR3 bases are TGTGCCAGCAGCAACCGGGACGGGACCTACGAGCAGTACTTC.

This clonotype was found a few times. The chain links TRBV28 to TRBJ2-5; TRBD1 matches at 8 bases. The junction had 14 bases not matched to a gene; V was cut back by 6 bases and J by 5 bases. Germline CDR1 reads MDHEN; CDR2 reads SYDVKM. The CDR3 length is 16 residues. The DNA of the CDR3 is TGTGCCAGCAGGCAAGACAGGGGAAGAATTGTTGAGACCCAGTACTTC. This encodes CASRQDRGRIVETQYF.

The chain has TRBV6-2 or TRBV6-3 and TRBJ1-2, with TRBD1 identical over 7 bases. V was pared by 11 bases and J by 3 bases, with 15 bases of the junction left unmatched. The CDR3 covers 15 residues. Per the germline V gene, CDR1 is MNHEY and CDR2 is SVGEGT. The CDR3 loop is CAAKGLAGTDYGYTF. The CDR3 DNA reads TGTGCCGCCAAAGGACTCGCCGGGACAGACTATGGCTACACCTTC.

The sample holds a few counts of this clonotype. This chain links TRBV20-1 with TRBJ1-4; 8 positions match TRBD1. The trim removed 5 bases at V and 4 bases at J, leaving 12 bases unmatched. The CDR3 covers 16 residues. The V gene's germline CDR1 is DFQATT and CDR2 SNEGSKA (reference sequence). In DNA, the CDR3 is TGCAGTGCTCCGAAGACAGGGGAGGGCCTTAATGAAAAACTGTTTTTT. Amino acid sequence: CSAPKTGEGLNEKLFF.

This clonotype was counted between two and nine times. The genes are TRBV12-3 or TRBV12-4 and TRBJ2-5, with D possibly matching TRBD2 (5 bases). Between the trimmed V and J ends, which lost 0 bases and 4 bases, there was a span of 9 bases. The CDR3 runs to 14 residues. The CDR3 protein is CASSLAGEAETQYF. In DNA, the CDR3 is TGTGCCAGCAGTTTAGCGGGAGAGGCAGAGACCCAGTACTTC.

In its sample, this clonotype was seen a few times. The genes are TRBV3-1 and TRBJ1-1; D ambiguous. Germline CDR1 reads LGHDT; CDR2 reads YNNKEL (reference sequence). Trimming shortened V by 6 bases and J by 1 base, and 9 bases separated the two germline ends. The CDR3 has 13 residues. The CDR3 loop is CASSLVRNTEAFF. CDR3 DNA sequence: TGTGCCAGCAGTCTTGTCAGGAACACTGAAGCTTTCTTT.

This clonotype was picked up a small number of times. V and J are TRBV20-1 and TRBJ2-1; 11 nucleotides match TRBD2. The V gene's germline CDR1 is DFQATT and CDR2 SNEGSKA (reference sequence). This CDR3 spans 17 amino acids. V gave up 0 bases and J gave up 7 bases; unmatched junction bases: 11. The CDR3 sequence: CSARDLRLAGSKNEQFF. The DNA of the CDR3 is TGCAGTGCTAGAGATCTAAGACTAGCGGGATCCAAAAATGAGCAGTTCTTC.

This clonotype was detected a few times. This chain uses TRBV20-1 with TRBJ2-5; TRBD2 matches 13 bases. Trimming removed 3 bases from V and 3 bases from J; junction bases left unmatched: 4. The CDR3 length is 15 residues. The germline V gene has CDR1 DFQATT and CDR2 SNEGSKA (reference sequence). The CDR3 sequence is CSASRGLAGEETQYF. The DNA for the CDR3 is TGCAGTGCTAGCCGAGGACTAGCGGGAGAAGAGACCCAGTACTTC.

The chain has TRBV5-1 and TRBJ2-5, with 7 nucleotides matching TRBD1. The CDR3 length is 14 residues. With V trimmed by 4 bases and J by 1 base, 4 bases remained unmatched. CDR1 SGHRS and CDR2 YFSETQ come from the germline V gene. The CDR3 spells CASSTGQTQETQYF. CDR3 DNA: TGCGCCAGCAGCACGGGACAGACCCAAGAGACCCAGTACTTC. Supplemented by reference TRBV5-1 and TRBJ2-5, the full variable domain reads KAGVTQTPRYLIKTRGQQVTLSCSPISGHRSVSWYQQTPGQGLQFLFEYFSETQRNKGNFPGRFSGRQFSNSRSEMNVSTLELGDSALYLCASSTGQTQETQYFGPGTRLLVL.

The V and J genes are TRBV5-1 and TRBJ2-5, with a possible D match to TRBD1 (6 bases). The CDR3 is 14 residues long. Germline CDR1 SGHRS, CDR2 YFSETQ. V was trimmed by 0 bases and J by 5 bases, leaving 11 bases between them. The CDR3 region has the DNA TGCGCCAGCAGCTTGGCACAGGGTTGGGAGACCCAGTACTTC. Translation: CASSLAQGWETQYF.

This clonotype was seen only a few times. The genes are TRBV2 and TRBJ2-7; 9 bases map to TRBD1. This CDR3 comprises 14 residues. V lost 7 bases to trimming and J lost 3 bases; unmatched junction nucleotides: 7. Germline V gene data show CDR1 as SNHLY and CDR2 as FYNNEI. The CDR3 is CASMPGTGSYEQYF. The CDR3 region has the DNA TGTGCCAGCATGCCTGGGACAGGGAGCTACGAGCAGTACTTC.

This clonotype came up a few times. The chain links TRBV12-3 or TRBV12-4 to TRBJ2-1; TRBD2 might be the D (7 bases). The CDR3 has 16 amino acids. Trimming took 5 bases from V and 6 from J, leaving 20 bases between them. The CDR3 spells CASSRKGGGLGNEQFF. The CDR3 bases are TGTGCCAGCAGTAGAAAGGGGGGGGGTCTGGGCAATGAGCAGTTCTTC.

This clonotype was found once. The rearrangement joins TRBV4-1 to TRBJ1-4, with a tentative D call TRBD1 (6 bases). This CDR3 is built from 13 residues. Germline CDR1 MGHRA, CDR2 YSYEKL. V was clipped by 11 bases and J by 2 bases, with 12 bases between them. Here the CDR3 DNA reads TGCGCCGGAGCAGGGGATACTAATGAAAAACTGTTTTTT. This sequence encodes CAGAGDTNEKLFF.

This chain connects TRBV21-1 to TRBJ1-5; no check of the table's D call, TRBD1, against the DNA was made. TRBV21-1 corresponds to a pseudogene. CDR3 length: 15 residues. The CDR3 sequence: CASSGGQTCNQPQHF. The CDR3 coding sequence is TGTGCCAGCAGCGGGGGACAGACGTGCAATCAGCCCCAGCATTTT.

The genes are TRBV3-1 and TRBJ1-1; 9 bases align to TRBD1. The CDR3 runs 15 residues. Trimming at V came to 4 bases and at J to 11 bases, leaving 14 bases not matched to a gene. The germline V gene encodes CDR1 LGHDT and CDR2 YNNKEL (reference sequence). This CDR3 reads CASSRPGQGDVRAFF. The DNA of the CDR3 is TGTGCCAGCAGCCGTCCGGGACAGGGAGATGTTCGGGCTTTCTTT.

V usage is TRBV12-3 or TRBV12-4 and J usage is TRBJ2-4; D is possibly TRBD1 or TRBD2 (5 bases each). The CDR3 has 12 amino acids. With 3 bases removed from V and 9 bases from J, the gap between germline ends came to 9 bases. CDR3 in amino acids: CASSFVGTIQYF. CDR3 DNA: TGTGCCAGCAGTTTTGTCGGGACCATTCAGTACTTC.